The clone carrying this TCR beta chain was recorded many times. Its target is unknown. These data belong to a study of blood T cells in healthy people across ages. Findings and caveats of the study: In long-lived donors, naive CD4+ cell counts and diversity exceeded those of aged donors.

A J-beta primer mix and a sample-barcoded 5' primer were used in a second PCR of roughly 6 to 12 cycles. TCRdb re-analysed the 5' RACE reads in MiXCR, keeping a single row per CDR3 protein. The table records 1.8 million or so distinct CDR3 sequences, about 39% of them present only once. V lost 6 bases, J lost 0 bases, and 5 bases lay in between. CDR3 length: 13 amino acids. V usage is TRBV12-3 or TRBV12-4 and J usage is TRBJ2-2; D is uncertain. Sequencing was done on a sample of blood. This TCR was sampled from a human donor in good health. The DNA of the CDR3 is TGTGCCAGCAGCTTAACGAACACCGGGGAGCTGTTTTTT. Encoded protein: CASSLTNTGELFF.